This T cell receptor beta chain was retrieved from a study of control samples from healthy donors and cancer patients. Profiled with immunoSEQ multiplex PCR; TCRdb holds only in-frame clones, not every one. Found here are roughly 38,000 clones, 75% to 90% of them singletons; the top ten hold over 45%. In germline, CDR1 is SGHTA, CDR2 FQGNSA. Between the trimmed V and J ends, which lost 4 bases and 8 bases, there was a span of 17 bases. There are 15 residues in the CDR3. The chain is built from TRBV7-2 and TRBJ1-4, with TRBD1 as a possible D gene (6 bases). The receptor's source is a man aged 55 to 70 in good health. The sample taken for sequencing was blood. The CDR3 nucleotides read TGTGCCAGCAGCTCGGGGAACAGGGTTGGGGAAAAACTGTTTTTT. Protein sequence: CASSSGNRVGEKLFF.